These 24 T cell receptor beta chains were all obtained from the same sample, sequenced in a study of blood T cell repertoires in COVID-19. The repertoire was sequenced with immunoSEQ multiplex PCR; TCRdb's copy has only in-frame clones and lacks some. The sample has more than 150,000 clones; around 84% are singletons. Sequencing input: peripheral blood. The source of these receptors is a man aged 60 to 69 with COVID-19, enrolled during active disease.

This rearrangement joins TRBV4-2 to TRBJ2-1, with 10 bases lining up with TRBD2. Trimming cost V 6 bases and J 0 bases; bases outside gene matches: 2. This CDR3 spans 15 amino acids. The germline V gene has CDR1 LGHNA and CDR2 YNFKEQ. The CDR3 reads CASSLAGGSYNEQFF. The CDR3 DNA is TGTGCCAGCAGTTTAGCGGGGGGCTCCTACAATGAGCAGTTCTTC.

V is TRBV27 and J is TRBJ1-6; TRBD1 agrees at 8 bases. The junction had 4 bases not matched to a gene; V was cut back by 0 bases and J by 6 bases. Germline CDR1 and CDR2: MNHEY and SMNVEV (reference sequence). CDR3 length: 16 amino acids. CDR3 sequence reads: CASSLSRQGINSPLHF. The CDR3 DNA reads as TGTGCCAGCAGTTTATCTCGACAGGGGATTAATTCACCCCTCCACTTT.

The gene calls are TRBV5-1 and TRBJ2-2; perhaps TRBD1 as D (5 bases). Per germline, CDR1 SGHRS and CDR2 YFSETQ. The CDR3 is 17 amino acids. Trimming pared 4 bases from V and 8 bases from J, leaving 24 bases between. In DNA form, the CDR3 reads TGCGCCAGCAGCCCCGAGATAGGCAGGGCCAAAACTGGGGAGCTGTTTTTT. Protein sequence: CASSPEIGRAKTGELFF.

The chain couples TRBV5-4 to TRBJ2-3; TRBD2 matches 7 bases. The germline CDR1 and CDR2 sequences are SGHNT and YYREEE (reference sequence). J was trimmed by 5 bases and V by 0 bases; bases with no gene match: 9. The CDR3 has 16 residues. The CDR3 DNA sequence: TGTGCCAGCAGCTTGGGACTAGCTGGAGGGGAAGATACGCAGTATTTT. This gives the protein CASSLGLAGGEDTQYF.

The rearrangement joins TRBV4-3 to TRBJ2-7; the match to TRBD2 covers 10 bases. CDR3 length equals 16 residues. With V trimmed by 0 bases and J by 4 bases, 6 bases remained unmatched. Germline V gene lookup returns CDR1 LGHNA and CDR2 YSLEER. In nucleotides, the CDR3 is TGCGCCAGCAGCCAAGAATGGTTAGCGGGAGGTTACGAGCAGTACTTC. Protein sequence: CASSQEWLAGGYEQYF.

This sequence joins TRBV4-1 and TRBJ1-4; possible D gene TRBD1, 6 bases. The CDR3 consists of 16 residues. V lost 4 bases and J lost 7, with 19 bases in between. CDR1 MGHRA and CDR2 YSYEKL come from the germline V gene. CDR3 in amino acids: CASSPPPTGISEKLFF. The CDR3 region has the DNA TGCGCCAGCAGCCCACCCCCTACAGGGATTAGTGAAAAACTGTTTTTT.

The chain joins TRBV25-1 to TRBJ1-5; D unresolved. The germline gives CDR1 MGHDK, CDR2 SYGVNS. Trimming cost V 3 bases and J 5 bases, with 8 bases left between them. The CDR3 is 13 residues long. The CDR3 reads CASSDLEHQPQHF. The DNA for the CDR3 is TGTGCCAGCAGTGACCTCGAGCATCAGCCCCAGCATTTT.

This chain joins TRBV28 and TRBJ2-2; D is unclear. The ends were cut back, 3 bases at V and 8 bases at J, with 13 bases in the middle. The CDR3 loop spans 14 amino acids. Germline V CDR1 and CDR2: MDHEN, SYDVKM. Written as DNA, the CDR3 is TGTGCCAGCAGTTTTGACACAGTCACTGGGGAGCTGTTTTTT. It specifies CASSFDTVTGELFF.

The J gene is TRBJ2-7, the V gene TRBV15; 7 bases agree with TRBD1. V gave up 5 bases and J gave up 0 bases; unmatched junction bases: 13. CDR1 is LNHNV and CDR2 is YYDKDF in the germline V gene (reference sequence). The CDR3 length is 17 residues. CDR3 coding DNA: TGTGCCACCAGCGGTCCGACAGGGACACACAACTCCTACGAGCAGTACTTC. This gives the protein CATSGPTGTHNSYEQYF.

This clone showed up just a few times. The rearrangement joins TRBV19 to TRBJ1-3; the D is unclear. The V end was cut by 3 bases, the J end by 2 bases, with 11 bases between. Germline lookup yields CDR1 LNHDA and CDR2 SQIVND (reference sequence). The CDR3 runs to 15 residues. CDR3 nucleotide sequence: TGTGCCAGTAGTATCCAGAGGGCGACTGGAAACACCATATATTTT. It is translated as CASSIQRATGNTIYF.

The chain carries TRBV4-1 and TRBJ1-2, with TRBD1 matching over 8 bases. Per the germline V gene, CDR1 is MGHRA and CDR2 is YSYEKL. CDR3 length: 14 residues. Unmatched junction bases numbered 2, after V lost 1 base and J lost 4 bases. The CDR3 is CASSQGQGSYGYTF. Written as DNA, the CDR3 is TGCGCCAGCAGCCAAGGACAGGGGAGCTATGGCTACACCTTC.

The chain couples TRBV6-2 or TRBV6-3 to TRBJ2-2; D is uncertain. Trimming cost V 1 base and J 1 base, with 10 bases left between them. Germline CDR1 MNHEY, CDR2 SVGEGT. The CDR3 length is 16 residues. CDR3 in DNA: TGTGCCAGCAGTTACTTTATATCGGGGAACACCGGGGAGCTGTTTTTT. This gives the protein CASSYFISGNTGELFF.

This sequence joins TRBV4-3 and TRBJ2-1; D is ambiguous. The V end lost 1 base, the J end lost 11 bases, and 15 bases lay between the germline ends. CDR1 LGHNA and CDR2 YSLEER come from the germline V gene. The CDR3 sequence is 14 residues long. In DNA, the CDR3 is TGCGCCAGCAGCCAAGCGTTAATGGCCATCCAGCAGTTCTTC. This translates into CASSQALMAIQQFF.

V gene TRBV6-2 or TRBV6-3 combines with J gene TRBJ2-4; 13 bases fit TRBD2. The junction had 1 base not matched to a gene; V was cut back by 2 bases and J by 0 bases. The germline CDR1 and CDR2 sequences are MNHEY and SVGEGT. The CDR3 is made up of 17 amino acids. DNA for the CDR3: TGTGCCAGCAGTTACGGACTAGCGGGGGTAGCCAAAAACATTCAGTACTTC. Amino acid sequence: CASSYGLAGVAKNIQYF.

This chain uses TRBV2 with TRBJ1-2, with D perhaps matching TRBD1 (5 bases). Per germline, CDR1 SNHLY and CDR2 FYNNEI. There are 14 residues in the CDR3. V was shortened by 1 base and J by 4 bases, with 10 bases between the two germline ends. This CDR3 reads CASSEGLQAYGYTF. The CDR3 coding sequence is TGTGCCAGCAGTGAAGGGTTACAGGCCTATGGCTACACCTTC.

The genes are TRBV3-1 (or the pseudogene TRBV3-2) and TRBJ1-1; D uncertain. The CDR3 totals 12 residues. Germline V gene sequence: CDR1 LGHDT, CDR2 YNNKEL (reference sequence). Trimming took 6 bases from V and 0 from J, leaving 5 bases between them. The CDR3 DNA sequence: TGTGCCAGCAGGGCGGTGAACACTGAAGCTTTCTTT. This translates into CASRAVNTEAFF.

This sequence joins TRBV7-9 and TRBJ2-4; 7 positions agree with TRBD1. The CDR3 extends over 15 amino acids. J gave up 8 bases and V 2 bases, and 9 bases lay outside the gene matches. Germline CDR1 reads SEHNR; CDR2 reads FQNEAQ (reference sequence). CDR3 DNA: TGTGCCAGCAGCTTACCGGAAGGGGGCCGAGACATTCAGTACTTC. Its protein product is CASSLPEGGRDIQYF.

The chain carries TRBV5-4 and TRBJ2-5; TRBD2 matches at 14 bases. The germline CDR1 and CDR2 sequences are SGHNT and YYREEE (reference sequence). The CDR3 runs 17 residues. J gave up 2 bases and V 4 bases, and 7 bases lay outside the gene matches. CDR3 loop: CASSPGLAGGPQETQYF. As DNA, the CDR3 is TGTGCCAGCAGCCCAGGACTAGCGGGGGGCCCTCAAGAGACCCAGTACTTC.

The rearrangement joins TRBV5-4 to TRBJ2-1, with 11 bases identical to TRBD2. This CDR3 is 18 amino acids long. Germline V gene data show CDR1 as SGHNT and CDR2 as YYREEE (reference sequence). V was pared by 5 bases and J by 5 bases, with 15 bases of the junction left unmatched. The CDR3: CASSKRLAGNTINNEQFF. CDR3 sequence (DNA): TGTGCCAGCAGTAAACGACTAGCGGGAAACACTATTAACAATGAGCAGTTCTTC.

CDR3 DNA: TGCGCCAGCAGCCAGGGACAGGGGTACACTGAAGCTTTCTTT. This codes for CASSQGQGYTEAFF. The chain recombines TRBV5-1 with TRBJ1-1, with TRBD1 identical over 10 bases. Germline-derived CDR1 and CDR2 are SGHRS and YFSETQ. Trimming removed 4 bases from V and 3 bases from J; junction bases left unmatched: 3. The CDR3 has 14 amino acids. Complete variable domain (other parts from reference TRBV5-1 and TRBJ1-1): KAGVTQTPRYLIKTRGQQVTLSCSPISGHRSVSWYQQTPGQGLQFLFEYFSETQRNKGNFPGRFSGRQFSNSRSEMNVSTLELGDSALYLCASSQGQGYTEAFFGQGTRLTVV.

The rearrangement uses TRBV7-9 and TRBJ2-5; 11 bases agree with TRBD2. Germline V gene lookup returns CDR1 SEHNR and CDR2 FQNEAQ (reference sequence). The CDR3 is 15 residues long. The V and J ends lost 5 bases and 3 bases, in that order; junction bases with no gene match: 5. CDR3 protein: CASSPRLAGKETQYF. The CDR3 DNA reads as TGTGCCAGCAGCCCACGACTAGCGGGGAAAGAGACCCAGTACTTC.

This clone was seen a handful of times. The J gene is TRBJ2-1, the V gene TRBV7-9; perhaps TRBD2 as D (5 bases). The length of the CDR3 is 15 residues. Looked up from germline, CDR1 is SEHNR and CDR2 is FQNEAQ (reference sequence). V was cut by 7 bases and J by 7 bases, with 20 bases left in between. The CDR3 DNA follows: TGTGCCAGCACCAAATTGGCGTCCTCGGGAAATGAGCAGTTCTTC. Encoded protein: CASTKLASSGNEQFF.

This sequence joins TRBV3-1 (or the pseudogene TRBV3-2) and TRBJ1-6, with 7 bases matching TRBD1. The ends lost 8 bases at V and 7 bases at J; junction bases unmatched: 8. The CDR3 covers 14 residues. Germline loops: CDR1 LGHDT, CDR2 YNNKEL (reference sequence). Written as DNA, the CDR3 is TGTGCCAGCTCGATGGGACAGCAAAATTCACCCCTCCACTTT. Protein sequence: CASSMGQQNSPLHF.

V gene TRBV5-1 combines with J gene TRBJ2-3; 7 nucleotides agree with TRBD1. Per the germline V gene, CDR1 is SGHRS and CDR2 is YFSETQ. V lost 4 bases to trimming and J lost 6 bases; unmatched junction nucleotides: 8. The CDR3 consists of 14 residues. The chain's CDR3 is CASSETQGTDTQYF. DNA for the CDR3: TGCGCCAGCAGCGAGACACAGGGGACGGATACGCAGTATTTT.